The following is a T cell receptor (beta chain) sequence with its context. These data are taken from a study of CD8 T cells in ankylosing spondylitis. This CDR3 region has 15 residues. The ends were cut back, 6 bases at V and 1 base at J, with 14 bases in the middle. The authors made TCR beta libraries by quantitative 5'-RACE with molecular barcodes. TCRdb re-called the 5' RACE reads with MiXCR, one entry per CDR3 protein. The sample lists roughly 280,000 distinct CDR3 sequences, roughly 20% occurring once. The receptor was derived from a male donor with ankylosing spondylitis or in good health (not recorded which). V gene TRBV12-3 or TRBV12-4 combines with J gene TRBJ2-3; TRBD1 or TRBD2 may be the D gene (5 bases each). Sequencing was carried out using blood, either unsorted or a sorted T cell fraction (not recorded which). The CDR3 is CASRPSRGRTDTQYF. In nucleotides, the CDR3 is TGTGCCAGCAGGCCCTCCCGGGGACGCACAGATACGCAGTATTTT.